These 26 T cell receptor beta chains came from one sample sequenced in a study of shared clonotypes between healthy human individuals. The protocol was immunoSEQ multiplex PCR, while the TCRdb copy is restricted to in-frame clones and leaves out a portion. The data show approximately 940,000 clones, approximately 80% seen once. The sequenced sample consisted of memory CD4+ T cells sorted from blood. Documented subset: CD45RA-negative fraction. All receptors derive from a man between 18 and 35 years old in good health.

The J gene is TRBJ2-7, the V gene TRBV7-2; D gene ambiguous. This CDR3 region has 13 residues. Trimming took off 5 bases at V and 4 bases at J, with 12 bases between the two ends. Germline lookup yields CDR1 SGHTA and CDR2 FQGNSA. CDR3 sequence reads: CASSPEVPYEQYF. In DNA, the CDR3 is TGTGCCAGCAGCCCCGAAGTACCATACGAGCAGTACTTC.

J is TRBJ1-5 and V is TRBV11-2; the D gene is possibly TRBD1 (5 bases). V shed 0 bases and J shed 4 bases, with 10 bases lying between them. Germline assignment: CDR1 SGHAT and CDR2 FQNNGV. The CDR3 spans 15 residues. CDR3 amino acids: CASSLEGRTNQPQHF. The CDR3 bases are TGTGCCAGCAGCTTAGAGGGGAGGACAAATCAGCCCCAGCATTTT.

The CDR3 spells CASSAEGVKTGELFF. The CDR3 region has the DNA TGTGCCAGCAGTGCTGAGGGGGTTAAAACCGGGGAGCTGTTTTTT. The V gene is TRBV2, the J gene TRBJ2-2; tentative D call: TRBD1 (6 bases). V was shortened by 4 bases and J by 5 bases, with 14 bases between the two germline ends. This CDR3 is 15 amino acids long. CDR1 and CDR2 from the germline V gene are SNHLY and FYNNEI.

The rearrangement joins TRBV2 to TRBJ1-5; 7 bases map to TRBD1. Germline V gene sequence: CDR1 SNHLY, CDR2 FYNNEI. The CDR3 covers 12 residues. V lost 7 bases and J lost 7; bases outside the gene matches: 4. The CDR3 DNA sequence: TGTGCCAGCACACAGGGGAGACAGCCCCAGCATTTT. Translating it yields CASTQGRQPQHF. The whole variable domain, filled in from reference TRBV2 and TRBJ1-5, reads EPEVTQTPSHQVTQMGQEVILRCVPISNHLYFYWYRQILGQKVEFLVSFYNNEISEKSEIFDDQFSVERPDGSNFTLKIRSTKLEDSAMYFCASTQGRQPQHFGDGTRLSIL.

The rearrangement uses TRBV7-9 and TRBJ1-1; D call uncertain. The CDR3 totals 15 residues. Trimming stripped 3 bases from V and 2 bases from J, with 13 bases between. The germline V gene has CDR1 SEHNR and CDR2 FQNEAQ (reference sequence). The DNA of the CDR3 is TGTGCCAGCAGCTTCTCCCTGACCACTAACACTGAAGCTTTCTTT. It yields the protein CASSFSLTTNTEAFF.

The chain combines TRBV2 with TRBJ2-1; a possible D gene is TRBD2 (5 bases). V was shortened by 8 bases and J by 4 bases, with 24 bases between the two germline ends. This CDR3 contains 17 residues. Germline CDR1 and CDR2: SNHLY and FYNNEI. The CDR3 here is CASQRVLSAEFYNEQFF. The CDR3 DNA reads TGTGCCAGCCAGAGGGTACTTAGCGCGGAATTTTACAATGAGCAGTTCTTC.

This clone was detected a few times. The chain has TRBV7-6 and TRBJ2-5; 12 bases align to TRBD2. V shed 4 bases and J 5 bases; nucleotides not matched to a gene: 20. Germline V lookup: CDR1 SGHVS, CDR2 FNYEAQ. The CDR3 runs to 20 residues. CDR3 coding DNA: TGTGCCAGCAGCTCCCCCGGACCAACTAGCGGGAGGCGCCGGGGGGAGACCCAGTACTTC. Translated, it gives CASSSPGPTSGRRRGETQYF.

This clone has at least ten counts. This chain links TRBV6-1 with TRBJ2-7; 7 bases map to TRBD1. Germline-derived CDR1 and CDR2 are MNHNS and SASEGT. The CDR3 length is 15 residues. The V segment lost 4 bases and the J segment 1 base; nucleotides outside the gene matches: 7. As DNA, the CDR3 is TGTGCCAGCAGTGGACGATCGGGACAGTCCTACGAGCAGTACTTC. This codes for CASSGRSGQSYEQYF.

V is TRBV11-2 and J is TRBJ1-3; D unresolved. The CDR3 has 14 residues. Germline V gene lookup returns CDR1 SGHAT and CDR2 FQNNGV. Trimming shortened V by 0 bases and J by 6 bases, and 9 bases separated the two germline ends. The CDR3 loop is CASSLEGRENTIYF. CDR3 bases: TGTGCCAGCAGCTTAGAGGGGAGAGAAAACACCATATATTTT.

CDR3 region: CASSQDRMTELAAFYGYTF. The CDR3 coding sequence is TGTGCCAGCAGCCAAGATAGAATGACAGAACTTGCGGCGTTCTATGGCTACACCTTC. The V call is TRBV14, the J call TRBJ1-2, with a weak D call TRBD1 (5 bases). The CDR3 has 19 amino acids. Germline V gene data show CDR1 as SGHDN and CDR2 as FVKESK. Trimming took off 0 bases at V and 4 bases at J, with 24 bases between the two ends. Filled out from reference TRBV14 and TRBJ1-2, the complete variable domain reads EAGVTQFPSHSVIEKGQTVTLRCDPISGHDNLYWYRRVMGKEIKFLLHFVKESKQDESGMPNNRFLAERTGGTYSTLKVQPAELEDSGVYFCASSQDRMTELAAFYGYTFGSGTRLTVV.

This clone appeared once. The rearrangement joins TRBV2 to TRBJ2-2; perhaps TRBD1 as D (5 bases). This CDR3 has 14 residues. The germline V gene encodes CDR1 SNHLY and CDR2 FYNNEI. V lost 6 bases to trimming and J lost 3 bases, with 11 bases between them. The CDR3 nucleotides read TGTGCCAGCAGGCTTGACAGATACACCGGGGAGCTGTTTTTT. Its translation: CASRLDRYTGELFF.

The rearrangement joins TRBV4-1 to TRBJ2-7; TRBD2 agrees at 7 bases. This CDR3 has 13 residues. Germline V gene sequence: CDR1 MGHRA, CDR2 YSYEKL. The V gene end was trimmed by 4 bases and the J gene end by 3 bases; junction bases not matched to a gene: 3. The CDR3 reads CASSLLANYEQYF. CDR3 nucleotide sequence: TGCGCCAGCAGCCTACTAGCGAACTACGAGCAGTACTTC.

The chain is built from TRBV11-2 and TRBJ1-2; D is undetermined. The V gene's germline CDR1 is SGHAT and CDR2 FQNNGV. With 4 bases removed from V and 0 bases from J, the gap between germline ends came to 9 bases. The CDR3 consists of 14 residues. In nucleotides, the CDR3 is TGTGCCAGCAGCTCCCCTCAGACTAACTATGGCTACACCTTC. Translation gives CASSSPQTNYGYTF.

CDR3 DNA sequence: TGTGCCAGCAGCTTTGGACATACGAGCTCCTACAATGAGCAGTTCTTC. Amino acid sequence: CASSFGHTSSYNEQFF. V usage is TRBV5-8 and J usage is TRBJ2-1; weak D call: TRBD1 (5 bases). The CDR3 is made up of 16 amino acids. The germline CDR1 and CDR2 sequences are SGHTS and YDEGEE. V lost 2 bases and J lost 0, with 12 bases in between.

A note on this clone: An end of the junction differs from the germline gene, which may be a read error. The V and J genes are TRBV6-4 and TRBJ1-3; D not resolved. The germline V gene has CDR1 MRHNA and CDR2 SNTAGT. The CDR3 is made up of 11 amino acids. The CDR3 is CASSAVRQRDF. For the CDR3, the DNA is TGTGCCAGCAGCGCTGTTCGTCAACGGGATTTT.

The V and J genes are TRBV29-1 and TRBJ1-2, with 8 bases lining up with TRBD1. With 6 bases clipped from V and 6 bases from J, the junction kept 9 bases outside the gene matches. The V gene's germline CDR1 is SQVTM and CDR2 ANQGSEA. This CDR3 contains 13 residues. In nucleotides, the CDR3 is TGCAGCGTCCAGACGGACAGGGCCCATGGCTACACCTTC. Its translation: CSVQTDRAHGYTF.

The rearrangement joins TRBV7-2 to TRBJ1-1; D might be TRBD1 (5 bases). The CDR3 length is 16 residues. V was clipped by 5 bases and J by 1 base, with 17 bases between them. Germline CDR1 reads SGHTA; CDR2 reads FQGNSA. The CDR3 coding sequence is TGTGCCAGCAGCAGGGGCCTCACGGCAGGGAACACTGAAGCTTTCTTT. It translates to CASSRGLTAGNTEAFF.

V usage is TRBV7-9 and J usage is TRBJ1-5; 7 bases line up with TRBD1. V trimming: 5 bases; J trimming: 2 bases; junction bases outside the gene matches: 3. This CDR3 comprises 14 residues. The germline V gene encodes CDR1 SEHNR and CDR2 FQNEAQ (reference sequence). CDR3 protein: CASSRQGGNQPQHF. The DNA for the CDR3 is TGTGCCAGCAGCCGACAGGGCGGCAATCAGCCCCAGCATTTT.

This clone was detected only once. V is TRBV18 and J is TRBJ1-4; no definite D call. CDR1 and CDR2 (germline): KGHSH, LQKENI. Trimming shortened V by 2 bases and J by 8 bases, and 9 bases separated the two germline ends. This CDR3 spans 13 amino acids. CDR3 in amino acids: CASSPNWGEKLFF. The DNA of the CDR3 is TGTGCCAGCTCACCAAATTGGGGAGAAAAACTGTTTTTT. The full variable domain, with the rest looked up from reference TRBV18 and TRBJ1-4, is NAGVMQNPRHLVRRRGQEARLRCSPMKGHSHVYWYRQLPEEGLKFMVYLQKENIIDESGMPKERFSAEFPKEGPSILRIQQVVRGDSAAYFCASSPNWGEKLFFGSGTQLSVL.

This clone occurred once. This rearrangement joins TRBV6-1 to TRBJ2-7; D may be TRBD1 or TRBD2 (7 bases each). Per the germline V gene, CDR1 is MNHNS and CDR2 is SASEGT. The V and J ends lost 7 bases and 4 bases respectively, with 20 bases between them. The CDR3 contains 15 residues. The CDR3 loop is CASISDREGGYEQYF. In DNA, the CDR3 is TGTGCCAGCATTTCCGACAGGGAGGGGGGATACGAGCAGTACTTC.

The CDR3 reads CASSQEPPGTVPYEQYF. The CDR3 bases are TGCGCCAGCAGCCAAGAGCCCCCTGGGACGGTCCCCTACGAGCAGTACTTC. This chain uses TRBV4-3 with TRBJ2-7; the D gene could be TRBD1 or TRBD2 (5 bases each). The CDR3 sequence is 17 residues long. The V end was cut by 0 bases, the J end by 2 bases, with 17 bases between. CDR1 and CDR2 (germline): LGHNA, YSLEER.

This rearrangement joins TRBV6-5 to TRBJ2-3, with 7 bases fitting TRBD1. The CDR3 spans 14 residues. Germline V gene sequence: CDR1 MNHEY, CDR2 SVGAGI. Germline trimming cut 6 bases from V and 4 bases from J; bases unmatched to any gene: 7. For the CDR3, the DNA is TGTGCCAGCAGCGAGACAGGGAACCCAGATACGCAGTATTTT. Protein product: CASSETGNPDTQYF.

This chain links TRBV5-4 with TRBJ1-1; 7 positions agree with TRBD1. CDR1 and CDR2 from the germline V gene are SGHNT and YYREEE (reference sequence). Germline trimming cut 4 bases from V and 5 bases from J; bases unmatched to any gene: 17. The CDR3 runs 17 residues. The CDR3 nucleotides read TGTGCCAGCAGCCAGGGGGGAGGTGAGGGCTTTGGGACTGAAGCTTTCTTT. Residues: CASSQGGGEGFGTEAFF.

The CDR3 region has the DNA TGTGCTAGTGGAGGAGGGAACAATCAGCCCCAGCATTTT. Amino acids: CASGGGNNQPQHF. This chain uses TRBV12-5 with TRBJ1-5; D uncertain. Trimming cost V 6 bases and J 3 bases, with 9 bases left between them. The CDR3 has 13 amino acids. Germline loops: CDR1 LGHNT, CDR2 FRNRAP.

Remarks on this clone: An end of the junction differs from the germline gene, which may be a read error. CDR3 sequence (DNA): TGTGCTAGCAGCCCCCTCGGGGGCGCGGTGGATGAGCAGTTCTTC. This sequence encodes CASSPLGGAVDEQFF. This chain uses TRBV7-7 with TRBJ2-1; TRBD1 or TRBD2 may be the D gene (6 bases each). CDR3 length: 15 amino acids. Germline V gene sequence: CDR1 SSHAT, CDR2 FNYEAQ (reference sequence).

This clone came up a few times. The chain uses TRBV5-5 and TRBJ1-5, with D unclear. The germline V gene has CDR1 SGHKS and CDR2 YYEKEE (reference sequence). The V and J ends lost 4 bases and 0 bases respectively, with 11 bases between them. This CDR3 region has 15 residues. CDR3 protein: CASSQGGPSNQPQHF. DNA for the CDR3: TGTGCCAGCAGCCAAGGAGGACCTAGCAATCAGCCCCAGCATTTT.